The 15 T cell receptor beta chains given below trace back to one sample, sequenced in a study of molecular identifiers for immune sequencing clone quantification. A single record per CDR3 protein comes from TCRdb applying MiXCR to the PCR reads. The repertoire holds 460,000 or so distinct CDR3 sequences, with over 20% as singletons. Sequencing was performed on naive CD8+ T cells from blood, with Jurkat cell RNA spiked in. The sample's subset: FACS-sorted CD8+CD4-CCR7+CD45RA+ naive T cells. These receptor sequences come from a human donor in good health. Some libraries in this study had Jurkat cell RNA spiked in.

This clonotype was seen only a few times. This chain connects TRBV7-6 to TRBJ1-1, with a possible D match to TRBD1 (5 bases). This CDR3 comprises 14 residues. Germline V CDR1 and CDR2: SGHVS, FNYEAQ. V shed 1 base and J shed 7 bases, with 13 bases lying between them. CDR3 coding DNA: TGTGCCAGCAGCTTAGAAGAATGGGGGTTTGAAGCTTTCTTT. Amino acids: CASSLEEWGFEAFF.

This clonotype was seen repeatedly, ten times or more. The chain links TRBV6-5 to TRBJ2-7, with D tentatively TRBD1 (6 bases). Germline lookup yields CDR1 MNHEY and CDR2 SVGAGI. This CDR3 has 13 amino acids. V dropped 0 bases and J dropped 5 bases, with 8 bases sitting between them. The CDR3 sequence is CASSYSQGNEQYF. For the CDR3, the DNA is TGTGCCAGCAGTTACTCCCAGGGGAACGAGCAGTACTTC.

This sequence joins TRBV11-2 and TRBJ2-3; 10 nucleotides agree with TRBD2. Germline CDR1 is SGHAT and CDR2 is FQNNGV. This CDR3 has 16 amino acids. Trimming cost V 4 bases and J 5 bases; bases outside gene matches: 9. CDR3 coding DNA: TGTGCCAGCAGCTCTAGCAGCGGGGGGGCCTTAGATACGCAGTATTTT. As protein: CASSSSSGGALDTQYF. Full variable domain (missing parts from reference TRBV11-2 and TRBJ2-3): EAGVAQSPRYKIIEKRQSVAFWCNPISGHATLYWYQQILGQGPKLLIQFQNNGVVDDSQLPKDRFSAERLKGVDSTLKIQPAKLEDSAVYLCASSSSSGGALDTQYFGPGTRLTVL.

V gene TRBV4-3 combines with J gene TRBJ2-7; TRBD1 is a possible D gene (6 bases). CDR1 and CDR2 (germline): LGHNA, YSLEER. Trimming took 4 bases from V and 0 from J, leaving 13 bases between them. The CDR3 totals 15 residues. The CDR3 DNA follows: TGCGCCAGCAGCCTGTACAGGGTAGGCTCCTACGAGCAGTACTTC. As protein: CASSLYRVGSYEQYF.

About this clonotype: This may come from a read error, since a much larger clone is one base off. The chain combines TRBV28 with TRBJ2-3; D may be TRBD2 (6 bases). The CDR3 loop spans 13 amino acids. Germline V gene sequence: CDR1 MDHEN, CDR2 SYDVKM. The CDR3 DNA is TGTGCTACGGCGCGGGGTTTGACAGATACGCGGTATTTT. Protein product: CATARGLTDTRYF.

This clonotype was seen at least ten times. This rearrangement joins TRBV30 to TRBJ1-3; 8 bases agree with TRBD1. Germline V CDR1 and CDR2: GTSNPN, SVGIG (reference sequence). The CDR3 spans 13 residues. J gave up 2 bases and V 4 bases, and 1 base lay outside the gene matches. The CDR3 nucleotides are TGTGCCTGGATACAGGGGGCTGGAAACACCATATATTTT. Translation gives CAWIQGAGNTIYF.

This clonotype was counted ten times or more. This chain links TRBV7-2 with TRBJ2-7; 8 bases fit TRBD2. J lost 5 bases, V lost 1 base, and 13 bases had no gene match. This CDR3 comprises 17 residues. CDR1 and CDR2 from the germline V gene are SGHTA and FQGNSA. The CDR3 nucleotides are TGTGCCAGCAGCTTAGAAGTCGCCGGGAGGGCCCGGAACGAGCAGTACTTC. It yields the protein CASSLEVAGRARNEQYF.

About this clonotype: A read error may explain this, as a much larger clone is one base away. This chain joins TRBV5-1 and TRBJ2-2, with TRBD2 as a possible D gene (5 bases). The CDR3 spans 16 residues. Germline CDR1 SGHRS, CDR2 YFSETQ. Trimming took 3 bases from V and 2 from J, leaving 14 bases between them. The CDR3, as DNA: TGCGCCAGCAGCTCGGGATGGGGTCGTAACACCGGGGAGCTGTTTTTT. It specifies CASSSGWGRNTGELFF.

This clonotype was counted at least ten times. The chain combines TRBV7-9 with TRBJ1-5, with D hard to call. Germline V gene data show CDR1 as SEHNR and CDR2 as FQNEAQ (reference sequence). The CDR3 has 15 amino acids. V was shortened by 4 bases and J by 7 bases, with 17 bases between the two germline ends. The CDR3 reads CASSSDIISGQPQHF. Written as DNA, the CDR3 is TGTGCCAGCAGCTCCGATATAATTAGCGGGCAGCCCCAGCATTTT.

This clonotype came up many times. CDR3 DNA: TGCGCCAGCAGCCAAGTCATCGGGGCGCAGGATTTAGATACGCAGTATTTT. Translation gives CASSQVIGAQDLDTQYF. V usage is TRBV4-3 and J usage is TRBJ2-3; tentatively, D is TRBD1 or TRBD2 (5 bases each). The CDR3 runs 17 residues. Germline lookup yields CDR1 LGHNA and CDR2 YSLEER. Trimming stripped 1 base from V and 5 bases from J, with 19 bases between.

Only a few counts were recorded for this clonotype. This rearrangement joins TRBV28 to TRBJ2-7; 9 nucleotides line up with TRBD1. The V gene's germline CDR1 is MDHEN and CDR2 SYDVKM. CDR3 length equals 15 residues. Unmatched junction bases numbered 4, after V lost 3 bases and J lost 1 base. The DNA for the CDR3 is TGTGCCAGCAGTTTCGCGGGACAGGGATCCTACGAGCAGTACTTC. Protein sequence: CASSFAGQGSYEQYF. Using reference TRBV28 and TRBJ2-7 for the parts outside the CDR3, the full variable domain is DVKVTQSSRYLVKRTGEKVFLECVQDMDHENMFWYRQDPGLGLRLIYFSYDVKMKEKGDIPEGYSVSREKKERFSLILESASTNQTSMYLCASSFAGQGSYEQYFGPGTRLTVT.

The chain has TRBV9 and TRBJ2-3; 13 bases are shared with TRBD2. This CDR3 comprises 17 residues. Germline lookup yields CDR1 SGDLS and CDR2 YYNGEE. V shed 3 bases and J 0 bases; nucleotides not matched to a gene: 4. CDR3 coding DNA: TGTGCCAGCAGCGCGCGACTAGCGGGGGGAAGCACAGATACGCAGTATTTT. Translated: CASSARLAGGSTDTQYF.

The CDR3 nucleotides are TGCGCCAGCAGCGAAGCCAGAGGCATGGGGGAGCAGTTCTTC. Its translation is CASSEARGMGEQFF. The gene calls are TRBV4-3 and TRBJ2-1; D is unclear. Germline values: CDR1 LGHNA, CDR2 YSLEER. Trimming left V 5 bases short and J 10 bases short, with 18 bases between. The CDR3 length is 14 residues.

This clonotype came up many times. The V and J genes are TRBV6-2 or TRBV6-3 and TRBJ2-1; D is perhaps TRBD2 (5 bases). Trimming cost V 6 bases and J 3 bases, with 6 bases left between them. The germline gives CDR1 MNHEY, CDR2 SVGEGT. The CDR3 sequence is 12 residues long. CDR3 nucleotides: TGTGCCAGCAGAACTAGCTACAATGAGCAGTTCTTC. The encoded protein is CASRTSYNEQFF.

Remarks on this clonotype: This may stem from a read error, because a much larger clone lies one nucleotide away. This rearrangement joins TRBV13 to TRBJ2-1; the D gene is possibly TRBD1 (6 bases). The CDR3 sequence is 15 residues long. V was clipped by 4 bases and J by 9 bases, with 19 bases between them. CDR1 is PRHDT, CDR2 FYEKMQ, per germline (reference sequence). This CDR3 is CASSSITGLFGEQFF. The CDR3 nucleotides read TGTGCCAGCAGCTCGATTACAGGGCTCTTCGGTGAGCAGTTCTTC.